These 27 T cell receptor beta chains were all obtained from the same sample, sequenced in a study of OX40 agonist ivuxolimab in advanced cancers. The repertoire was sequenced with immunoSEQ multiplex PCR; TCRdb's copy has only in-frame clones and lacks some. The data contain about 23,000 clones, around 77% of them singletons. Here the sequenced sample was CD4+ or CD8+ T cells sorted from blood, taken in a trial of the OX40 agonist ivuxolimab. The origin of the receptors is an adult with an advanced solid tumor such as melanoma, head and neck, liver or kidney cancer.

The V call is TRBV5-4, the J call TRBJ1-1; D call uncertain. Germline V gives CDR1 SGHNT, CDR2 YYREEE (reference sequence). The V gene lost 0 bases and the J gene lost 3 bases, with 15 bases spanning the gap. The CDR3 runs to 16 residues. The CDR3 loop reads CASSLGVGYGDTEAFF. In DNA form, the CDR3 reads TGTGCCAGCAGCTTGGGGGTGGGTTACGGTGACACTGAAGCTTTCTTT.

The rearrangement joins TRBV6-5 to TRBJ1-4; D is unclear. The CDR3 is 16 amino acids. Germline-derived CDR1 and CDR2 are MNHEY and SVGAGI. V shed 0 bases and J shed 0 bases, with 8 bases lying between them. The CDR3 loop is CASSYSGVATNEKLFF. DNA of the CDR3: TGTGCCAGCAGTTACTCCGGGGTTGCAACTAATGAAAAACTGTTTTTT.

J is TRBJ2-1 and V is TRBV6-4; D is tentatively TRBD1 or TRBD2 (5 bases each). V was trimmed by 5 bases and J by 8 bases, leaving 13 bases between them. The CDR3 extends over 13 amino acids. CDR1 and CDR2 from the germline V gene are MRHNA and SNTAGT. In DNA form, the CDR3 reads TGTGCCAGCAGTCTCCGGGACCAAGATGAGCAGTTCTTC. This encodes CASSLRDQDEQFF.

V is TRBV7-2 and J is TRBJ1-6, with 7 positions matching TRBD1. Germline assignment: CDR1 SGHTA and CDR2 FQGNSA. J lost 7 bases, V lost 1 base, and 7 bases had no gene match. CDR3 length equals 16 residues. CDR3 loop: CASSLGEGAGNSPLHF. CDR3 bases: TGTGCCAGCAGCTTAGGAGAGGGGGCTGGAAATTCACCCCTCCACTTT.

This clone was observed a few times. This chain uses TRBV6-1 with TRBJ1-1, with a tentative D call TRBD1 (5 bases). V was cut by 1 base and J by 10 bases, with 25 bases left in between. Germline CDR1 reads MNHNS; CDR2 reads SASEGT. The CDR3 totals 17 residues. The CDR3 reads CASSEGEVGDWYLRAFF. The CDR3 DNA reads as TGTGCCAGCAGTGAAGGCGAAGTGGGGGATTGGTATCTTAGAGCTTTCTTT.

As DNA, the CDR3 is TGTGCCAGCAGCCGCACCCCCGGTGGGGGGGCATCGGAGACCCAGTACTTC. Protein product: CASSRTPGGGASETQYF. The chain uses TRBV7-3 and TRBJ2-5; D possibly corresponds to TRBD2 (7 bases). Trimming took 5 bases from V and 5 from J, leaving 24 bases between them. This CDR3 is built from 17 residues. Germline-derived CDR1 and CDR2 are SGHTA and FQGTGA. Filled out from reference TRBV7-3 and TRBJ2-5, the complete variable domain reads GAGVSQTPSNKVTEKGKYVELRCDPISGHTALYWYRQSLGQGPEFLIYFQGTGAADDSGLPNDRFFAVRPEGSVSTLKIQRTERGDSAVYLCASSRTPGGGASETQYFGPGTRLLVL.

V is TRBV9 and J is TRBJ2-7; TRBD2 is a possible D gene (5 bases). This CDR3 spans 14 amino acids. V lost 0 bases to trimming and J lost 4 bases, with 11 bases between them. Per germline, CDR1 SGDLS and CDR2 YYNGEE. This chain's CDR3 is CASSVEVGDYEQYF. CDR3 in DNA: TGTGCCAGCAGCGTAGAAGTGGGAGATTACGAGCAGTACTTC.

This clone was detected once. The gene calls are TRBV6-6 and TRBJ2-3; the D is unclear. Trimming left V 4 bases short and J 0 bases short, with 11 bases between. This CDR3 has 15 residues. Per the germline V gene, CDR1 is MNHNY and CDR2 is SVGAGI (reference sequence). CDR3 nucleotides: TGTGCCAGCAGTTGGGGTCCAACTAGCACAGATACGCAGTATTTT. The encoded protein is CASSWGPTSTDTQYF.

The V gene is TRBV11-2, the J gene TRBJ2-3, with TRBD1 identical over 10 bases. V lost 5 bases to trimming and J lost 4 bases; unmatched junction nucleotides: 12. From germline, CDR1 is SGHAT and CDR2 FQNNGV. CDR3 length: 17 residues. The CDR3 nucleotides are TGTGCCAGCAGCCTGAGGGACAGGGGTAGCCTTCCAGATACGCAGTATTTT. Encoded protein: CASSLRDRGSLPDTQYF.

The V gene is TRBV6-5, the J gene TRBJ1-5; D might be TRBD1 (5 bases). CDR1 is MNHEY, CDR2 SVGAGI, per germline. This CDR3 contains 15 residues. The V end was cut by 3 bases, the J end by 1 base, with 10 bases between. The CDR3 is CASSYGQGSNQPQHF. DNA of the CDR3: TGTGCCAGCAGTTATGGCCAGGGCAGCAATCAGCCCCAGCATTTT.

In its sample, this clone was seen a few times. This rearrangement joins TRBV10-3 to TRBJ2-7, with TRBD1 matching 7 bases. The germline CDR1 and CDR2 sequences are ENHRY and SYGVKD. The CDR3 contains 13 residues. Trimming took 8 bases from V and 6 from J; bases not matched to a gene: 10. This chain's CDR3 is CAIQFRDSSEQYF. The CDR3 DNA sequence: TGTGCCATCCAATTCCGGGACAGTAGCGAGCAGTACTTC.

On this clone itself: Relative to the germline gene, one junction end is altered; a read error may explain this. This sample also contains other DNA sequences that code for the same CDR3. The chain employs TRBV2 and TRBJ1-2; TRBD1 is a possible D gene (5 bases). CDR3 length equals 16 residues. CDR1 SNHLY and CDR2 FYNNEI come from the germline V gene. The CDR3 region is CASSVVWTEGRLGYTF. DNA of the CDR3: TGTGCCAGCAGTGTAGTATGGACGGAGGGGCGGTTGGGCTATACCTTC.

V is TRBV19 and J is TRBJ2-3; no clear D gene. Between the trimmed V and J ends, which lost 4 bases and 1 base, there was a span of 3 bases. This CDR3 comprises 12 residues. Germline lookup yields CDR1 LNHDA and CDR2 SQIVND (reference sequence). The CDR3 sequence: CASSTRTDTQYF. CDR3 DNA sequence: TGTGCCAGTAGTACCCGCACAGATACGCAGTATTTT.

The chain has TRBV25-1 and TRBJ1-1, with D perhaps matching TRBD1 (6 bases). Trimming pared 4 bases from V and 5 bases from J, leaving 11 bases between. CDR1 is MGHDK, CDR2 SYGVNS, per germline. The CDR3 spans 13 residues. CDR3 amino acids: CASSATGITEAFF. CDR3 nucleotide sequence: TGTGCCAGCAGTGCCACAGGGATAACTGAAGCTTTCTTT. Full variable domain (remainder filled in from reference TRBV25-1 and TRBJ1-1): EADIYQTPRYLVIGTGKKITLECSQTMGHDKMYWYQQDPGMELHLIHYSYGVNSTEKGDLSSESTVSRIRTEHFPLTLESARPSHTSQYLCASSATGITEAFFGQGTRLTVV.

The chain has TRBV10-1 and TRBJ1-2; 8 nucleotides align to TRBD1. The CDR3 runs to 18 residues. J was trimmed by 2 bases and V by 1 base; bases with no gene match: 12. Germline V gene lookup returns CDR1 WNHNN and CDR2 SYGVQD (reference sequence). The CDR3 here is CASSECSGTGQRNYGYTF. Here the CDR3 DNA reads TGCGCCAGCAGTGAGTGCTCCGGGACAGGTCAAAGGAACTATGGCTACACCTTC.

This chain joins TRBV7-6 and TRBJ1-3; no reliable D call. The CDR3 loop spans 15 amino acids. Trimming stripped 1 base from V and 2 bases from J, with 9 bases between. The germline gives CDR1 SGHVS, CDR2 FNYEAQ. The CDR3 DNA is TGTGCCAGCAGCTTAGAGGCAGATACTGGAAACACCATATATTTT. It specifies CASSLEADTGNTIYF.

In this sample, this clone turned up a few times. CDR3 bases: TGTGCCAGCAGCCTGACTAGCGGATATTACACAGATACGCAGTATTTT. Amino acids: CASSLTSGYYTDTQYF. The chain uses TRBV7-6 and TRBJ2-3, with 9 bases aligning to TRBD2. The V segment lost 5 bases and the J segment 2 bases; nucleotides outside the gene matches: 8. The germline gives CDR1 SGHVS, CDR2 FNYEAQ. The CDR3 spans 16 residues.

The V call is TRBV7-8, the J call TRBJ2-3; D unresolved. With 1 base removed from V and 4 bases from J, the gap between germline ends came to 12 bases. Germline V CDR1 and CDR2: SGHVS, FQNEAQ. This CDR3 has 15 amino acids. DNA for the CDR3: TGTGCCAGCAGCTTAGACGTCGGCTGGTCAGATACGCAGTATTTT. Its translation is CASSLDVGWSDTQYF.

The chain combines TRBV6-6 with TRBJ1-1; D possibly corresponds to TRBD1 (6 bases). V was cut by 6 bases and J by 0 bases, with 11 bases left in between. Per germline, CDR1 MNHNY and CDR2 SVGAGI (reference sequence). The length of the CDR3 is 14 residues. The CDR3 sequence is CASRSGVVNTEAFF. For the CDR3, the DNA is TGTGCCAGCAGATCAGGGGTAGTGAACACTGAAGCTTTCTTT.

The V call is TRBV7-2, the J call TRBJ1-2; 7 nucleotides match TRBD1. The length of the CDR3 is 15 residues. With 5 bases clipped from V and 4 bases from J, the junction kept 10 bases outside the gene matches. Germline V gene sequence: CDR1 SGHTA, CDR2 FQGNSA. The CDR3 protein is CASSAELTGTYGYTF. CDR3 sequence (DNA): TGTGCCAGCAGCGCAGAGCTGACAGGGACCTATGGCTACACCTTC.

The chain recombines TRBV7-2 with TRBJ2-7; 8 positions agree with TRBD1. The CDR3 covers 16 residues. The V gene's germline CDR1 is SGHTA and CDR2 FQGNSA. The ends lost 5 bases at V and 5 bases at J; junction bases unmatched: 14. CDR3 region: CASSQGAFRTGHEQYF. Written as DNA, the CDR3 is TGTGCCAGCAGCCAGGGGGCCTTTAGGACAGGCCACGAGCAGTACTTC.

As to this clone: The junction differs from germline at one of its ends, possibly a read error. The chain links TRBV7-3 to TRBJ2-5; D unresolved. CDR1 is SGHTA, CDR2 FQGTGA, per germline. This CDR3 is built from 14 residues. CDR3 bases: TGTGCCAGCAGCCGACCCGGAGACCATGAGACCCAGTACTTC. It translates to CASSRPGDHETQYF. Complete variable domain (other parts from reference TRBV7-3 and TRBJ2-5): GAGVSQTPSNKVTEKGKYVELRCDPISGHTALYWYRQSLGQGPEFLIYFQGTGAADDSGLPNDRFFAVRPEGSVSTLKIQRTERGDSAVYLCASSRPGDHETQYFGPGTRLLVL.

This chain joins TRBV2 and TRBJ2-3; D not resolved. Germline V gives CDR1 SNHLY, CDR2 FYNNEI. The CDR3 covers 12 residues. Between the trimmed V and J ends, which lost 1 base and 4 bases, there was a span of 3 bases. CDR3 sequence reads: CASSEGPDTQYF. DNA for the CDR3: TGTGCCAGCAGTGAAGGACCAGATACGCAGTATTTT.

The rearrangement joins TRBV19 to TRBJ1-6; D not certain. CDR3 length: 14 amino acids. The V end lost 3 bases, the J end lost 10 bases, and 13 bases lay between the germline ends. The germline V gene encodes CDR1 LNHDA and CDR2 SQIVND (reference sequence). As DNA, the CDR3 is TGTGCCAGTAGTATCCTCCTCACTGGGTCACCCCTCCACTTT. Its protein is CASSILLTGSPLHF.

The rearrangement joins TRBV6-6 to TRBJ2-7; 7 bases agree with TRBD2. Germline CDR1 and CDR2: MNHNY and SVGAGI (reference sequence). This CDR3 comprises 15 residues. The ends lost 2 bases at V and 2 bases at J; junction bases unmatched: 6. CDR3 sequence: CASSYGLAATYEQYF. In DNA form, the CDR3 reads TGTGCCAGCAGTTACGGTCTAGCGGCGACCTACGAGCAGTACTTC.

This chain joins TRBV10-1 and TRBJ1-1, with D uncertain. Per the germline V gene, CDR1 is WNHNN and CDR2 is SYGVQD (reference sequence). This CDR3 region has 15 residues. V was clipped by 2 bases and J by 3 bases, with 13 bases between them. The CDR3: CASSEKSTGDTEAFF. The CDR3 DNA follows: TGCGCCAGCAGTGAGAAATCTACTGGGGACACTGAAGCTTTCTTT.

The rearrangement uses TRBV11-1 and TRBJ2-7; possibly TRBD1 for D (5 bases). The V end was cut by 6 bases, the J end by 4 bases, with 16 bases between. Germline lookup yields CDR1 SGHAT and CDR2 FQDESV (reference sequence). The CDR3 consists of 14 residues. CDR3 loop: CASSQSTVRYEQYF. The DNA for the CDR3 is TGTGCCAGCAGTCAATCGACAGTGAGGTACGAGCAGTACTTC.